Each of the 11 T cell receptor beta chains below was sequenced from the same sample in a study of T cells in Graves' hyperthyroidism and ophthalmopathy. Regions amplified from RNA transcripts were the TCR beta CDR3 regions. The primer set for the first-round RT-PCR of the TCR CDR3 was HTBI. TCRdb redid the calling of the multiplex PCR reads with MiXCR, one entry per CDR3 protein. The repertoire holds more than 55,000 distinct CDR3 sequences, roughly half seen once, with approximately 3.5% in the top ten. Sequencing used blood. The receptors were sampled from a woman aged 55-70 years with Graves' ophthalmopathy.

By share, this clonotype counts as medium-sized. The chain combines TRBV10-3 with TRBJ1-2; no clear D. Germline-derived CDR1 and CDR2 are ENHRY and SYGVKD. The CDR3 runs 13 residues. Deletions cut 0 bases from V and 5 bases from J, with 7 bases between. CDR3 sequence (DNA): TGTGCCATCAGTGAGTCCACGATATATGGCTACACCTTC. This encodes CAISESTIYGYTF.

The chain recombines TRBV2 with TRBJ2-6, with no clear D. The CDR3 is 15 residues long. Germline CDR1 and CDR2: SNHLY and FYNNEI. V was clipped by 4 bases and J by 1 base, with 8 bases between them. The CDR3 DNA is TGTGCCAGCAGTGGGGCAAATTCTGGGGCCAACGTCCTGACTTTC. Its translation: CASSGANSGANVLTF.

The V call is TRBV6-6, the J call TRBJ1-5; 9 nucleotides line up with TRBD1. Germline V gives CDR1 MNHNY, CDR2 SVGAGI (reference sequence). Trimming cost V 4 bases and J 14 bases; bases outside gene matches: 9. This CDR3 is 13 amino acids long. CDR3 sequence (DNA): TGTGCCAGCAGTTCCGGGACAGGGCCCTACGAGCATTTT. Protein sequence: CASSSGTGPYEHF.

This clonotype was observed many times. V usage is TRBV7-9 and J usage is TRBJ2-7; D is unresolved. The CDR3 extends over 14 amino acids. Looked up from germline, CDR1 is SEHNR and CDR2 is FQNEAQ (reference sequence). V lost 3 bases to trimming and J lost 6 bases, with 15 bases between them. The CDR3 loop is CASSFYSMASEQYF. In DNA form, the CDR3 reads TGTGCCAGCAGCTTTTATTCTATGGCTAGCGAGCAGTACTTC.

With respect to this clonotype: A read error is likely, as this CDR3 ends without the conserved phenylalanine or tryptophan. The chain links TRBV9 to TRBJ2-1, with 7 nucleotides matching TRBD2. There are 12 residues in the CDR3. Germline V lookup: CDR1 SGDLS, CDR2 YYNGEE. The V and J ends lost 4 bases and 9 bases, in that order; junction bases with no gene match: 4. The CDR3 coding sequence is TGTGCCAGCAGCCTACGGGAGGTTGAGCAGTTCTTA. Residues: CASSLREVEQFL.

V and J are TRBV20-1 and TRBJ2-2; TRBD1 might be the D (5 bases). V was cut by 6 bases and J by 7 bases, with 12 bases left in between. This CDR3 has 12 residues. The V gene's germline CDR1 is DFQATT and CDR2 SNEGSKA (reference sequence). Here the CDR3 reads CSASLGVGELFF. CDR3 DNA sequence: TGCAGTGCCAGCCTAGGGGTCGGGGAGCTGTTTTTT.

Turning to this clonotype: The DNA is left out, because the CDR3 cannot be placed on it with certainty; the CDR3 is given as TCRdb lists it. CDR3 protein: CASSFYICSGDDADTQYF. The chain joins TRBV7-7 to TRBJ2-3; the DNA was not compared with TRBD2, the D call given in the table. From its first to its last residue, the CDR3 has 18 amino acids. Germline V gene lookup returns CDR1 SSHAT and CDR2 FNYEAQ (reference sequence).

This clonotype showed up many times. V is TRBV6-5 and J is TRBJ2-7, with D possibly TRBD2 on 6 matching bases. The length of the CDR3 is 12 residues. Germline-derived CDR1 and CDR2 are MNHEY and SVGAGI. With 2 bases removed from V and 4 bases from J, the gap between germline ends came to 6 bases. CDR3 sequence reads: CASSYAGYEQYF. The CDR3 bases are TGTGCCAGCAGTTACGCGGGGTACGAGCAGTACTTC.

This clonotype was counted ten times or more. This sequence may be a read error, since a much larger clone differs from it by one base. V gene TRBV5-1 combines with J gene TRBJ2-7; D is unresolved. The CDR3 length is 16 residues. Germline V gene lookup returns CDR1 SGHRS and CDR2 YFSETQ. CDR3: CASSLGGRSSSYGQYF. CDR3 bases: TGCGCCAGCAGCTTGGGTGGACGGTCAAGCTCCTACGGGCAGTACTTC.

In this sample, this clonotype turned up many times. The chain recombines TRBV11-2 with TRBJ1-1; TRBD1 matches at 8 bases. Looked up from germline, CDR1 is SGHAT and CDR2 is FQNNGV. The J segment lost 3 bases and the V segment lost 1 base, leaving 4 bases of the junction unmatched. This CDR3 comprises 15 residues. DNA for the CDR3: TGTGCCAGCAGCTTAGGACAGGGGTGGGACACTGAAGCTTTCTTT. Amino acids: CASSLGQGWDTEAFF.

This chain joins TRBV11-2 and TRBJ2-3; 14 bases are shared with TRBD2. The CDR3 contains 15 residues. Looked up from germline, CDR1 is SGHAT and CDR2 is FQNNGV. The V segment lost 4 bases and the J segment 5 bases; nucleotides outside the gene matches: 2. The CDR3 DNA is TGTGCCAGCAGCTCCGGGACTAGCGGGAGAGATACGCAGTATTTT. Its protein product is CASSSGTSGRDTQYF.